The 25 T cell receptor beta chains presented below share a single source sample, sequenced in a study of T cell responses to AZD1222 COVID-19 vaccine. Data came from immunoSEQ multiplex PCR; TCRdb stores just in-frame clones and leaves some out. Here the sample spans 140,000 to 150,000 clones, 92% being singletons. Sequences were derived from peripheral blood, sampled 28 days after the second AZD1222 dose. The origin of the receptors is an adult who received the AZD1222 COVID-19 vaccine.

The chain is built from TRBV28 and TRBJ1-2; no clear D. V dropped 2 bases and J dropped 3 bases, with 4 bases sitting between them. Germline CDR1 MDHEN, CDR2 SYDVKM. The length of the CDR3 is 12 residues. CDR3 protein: CASSLRDYGYTF. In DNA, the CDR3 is TGTGCCAGCAGTTTACGGGACTATGGCTACACCTTC.

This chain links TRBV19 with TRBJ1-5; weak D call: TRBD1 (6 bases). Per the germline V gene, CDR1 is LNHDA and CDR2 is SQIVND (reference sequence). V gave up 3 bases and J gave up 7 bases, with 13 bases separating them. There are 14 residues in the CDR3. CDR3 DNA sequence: TGTGCCAGTAGTATGAGGGGGGGTTGGCAGCCCCAGCATTTT. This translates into CASSMRGGWQPQHF.

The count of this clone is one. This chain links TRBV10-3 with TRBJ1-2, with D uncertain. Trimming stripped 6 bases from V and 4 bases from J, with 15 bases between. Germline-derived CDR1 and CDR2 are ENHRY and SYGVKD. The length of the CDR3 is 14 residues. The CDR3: CAISKDGGLYGYTF. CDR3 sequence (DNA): TGTGCCATCAGCAAGGACGGTGGACTCTATGGCTACACCTTC.

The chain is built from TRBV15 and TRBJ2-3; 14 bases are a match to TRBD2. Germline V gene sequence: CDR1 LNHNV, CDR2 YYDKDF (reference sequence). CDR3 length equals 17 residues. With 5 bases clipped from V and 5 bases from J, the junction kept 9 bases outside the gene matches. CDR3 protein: CATSSQGLAGEVDTQYF. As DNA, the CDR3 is TGTGCCACCAGCTCCCAGGGACTAGCGGGAGAAGTAGATACGCAGTATTTT.

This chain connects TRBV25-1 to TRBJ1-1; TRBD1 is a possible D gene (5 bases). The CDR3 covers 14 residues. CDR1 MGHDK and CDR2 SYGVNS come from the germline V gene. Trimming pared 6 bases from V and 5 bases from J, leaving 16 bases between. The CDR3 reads CASRSQRGGTEAFF. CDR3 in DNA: TGTGCCAGCAGATCACAACGGGGGGGTACTGAAGCTTTCTTT.

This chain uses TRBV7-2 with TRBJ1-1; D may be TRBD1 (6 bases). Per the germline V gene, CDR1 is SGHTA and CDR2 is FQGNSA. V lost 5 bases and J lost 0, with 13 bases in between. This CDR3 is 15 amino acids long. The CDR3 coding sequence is TGTGCCAGCAGCGCCCGGGACATTCTGAACACTGAAGCTTTCTTT. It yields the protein CASSARDILNTEAFF. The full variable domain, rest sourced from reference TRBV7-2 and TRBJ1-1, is GAGVSQSPSNKVTEKGKDVELRCDPISGHTALYWYRQSLGQGLEFLIYFQGNSAPDKSGLPSDRFSAERTGGSVSTLTIQRTQQEDSAVYLCASSARDILNTEAFFGQGTRLTVV.

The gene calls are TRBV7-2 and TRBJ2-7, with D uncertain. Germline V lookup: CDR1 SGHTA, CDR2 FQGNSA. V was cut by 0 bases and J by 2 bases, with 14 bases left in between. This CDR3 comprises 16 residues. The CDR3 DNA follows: TGTGCCAGCAGCTTAGCGCACCGTAATAACCCCTACGAGCAGTACTTC. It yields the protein CASSLAHRNNPYEQYF.

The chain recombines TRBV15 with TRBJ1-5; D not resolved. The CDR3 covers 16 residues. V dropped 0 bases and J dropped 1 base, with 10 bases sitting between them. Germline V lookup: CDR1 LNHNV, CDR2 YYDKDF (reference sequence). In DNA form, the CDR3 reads TGTGCCACCAGCAGAGAAAGGCAGGCCAGCAATCAGCCCCAGCATTTT. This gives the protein CATSRERQASNQPQHF.

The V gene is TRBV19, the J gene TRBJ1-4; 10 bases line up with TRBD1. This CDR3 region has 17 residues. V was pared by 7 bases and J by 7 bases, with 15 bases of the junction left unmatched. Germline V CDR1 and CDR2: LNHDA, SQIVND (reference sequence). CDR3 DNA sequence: TGTGCCAGTACCCCACCGGGACAGGGGCCGAGAGGTGAAAAACTGTTTTTT. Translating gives CASTPPGQGPRGEKLFF.

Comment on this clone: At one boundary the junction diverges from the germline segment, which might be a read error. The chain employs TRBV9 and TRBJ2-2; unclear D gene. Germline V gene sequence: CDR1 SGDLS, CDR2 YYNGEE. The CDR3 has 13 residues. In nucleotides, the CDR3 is TGTGCCAGCAGCGTAGAGGCCACCAGGGAGCTGTTTTTT. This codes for CASSVEATRELFF.

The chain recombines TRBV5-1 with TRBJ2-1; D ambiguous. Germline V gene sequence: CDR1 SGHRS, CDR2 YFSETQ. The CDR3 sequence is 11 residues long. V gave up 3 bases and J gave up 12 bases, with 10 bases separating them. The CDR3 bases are TGCGCCAGCAGCTACGAAGAGGCGCAGTTCTTC. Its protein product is CASSYEEAQFF.

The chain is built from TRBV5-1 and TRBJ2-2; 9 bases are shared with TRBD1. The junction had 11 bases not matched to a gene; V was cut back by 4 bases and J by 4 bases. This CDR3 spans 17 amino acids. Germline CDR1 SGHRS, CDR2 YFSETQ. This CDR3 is CASSAPDRGAFTGELFF. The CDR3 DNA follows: TGCGCCAGCAGCGCCCCTGACAGGGGGGCTTTCACCGGGGAGCTGTTTTTT.

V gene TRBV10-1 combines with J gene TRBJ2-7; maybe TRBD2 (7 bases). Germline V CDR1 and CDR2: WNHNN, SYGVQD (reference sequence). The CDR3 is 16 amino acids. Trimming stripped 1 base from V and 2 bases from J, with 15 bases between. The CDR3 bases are TGCGCCAGCAGTGAGTATGGGGGGGGCAGAACCTACGAGCAGTACTTC. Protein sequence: CASSEYGGGRTYEQYF.

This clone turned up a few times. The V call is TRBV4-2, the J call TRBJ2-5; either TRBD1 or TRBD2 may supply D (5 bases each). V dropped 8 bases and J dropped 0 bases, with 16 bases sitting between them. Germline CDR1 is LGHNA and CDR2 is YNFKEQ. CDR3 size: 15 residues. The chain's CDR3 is CASRLGTANQETQYF. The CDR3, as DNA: TGTGCCAGCCGGCTTGGGACGGCCAACCAAGAGACCCAGTACTTC.

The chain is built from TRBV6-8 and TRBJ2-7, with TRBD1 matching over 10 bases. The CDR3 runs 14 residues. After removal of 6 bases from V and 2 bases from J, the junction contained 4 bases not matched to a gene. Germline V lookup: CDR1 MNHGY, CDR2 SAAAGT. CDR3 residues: CASRCGQGAYEQYF. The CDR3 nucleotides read TGTGCCAGCAGATGTGGACAGGGGGCCTACGAGCAGTACTTC.

The CDR3 sequence is CASSLGASGRHEQFF. CDR3 bases: TGTGCCAGCAGCTTAGGGGCTAGCGGGAGACATGAGCAGTTCTTC. The rearrangement joins TRBV13 to TRBJ2-1; 10 bases are shared with TRBD2. Germline loops: CDR1 PRHDT, CDR2 FYEKMQ (reference sequence). V shed 0 bases and J 8 bases; nucleotides not matched to a gene: 4. The CDR3 runs to 15 residues.

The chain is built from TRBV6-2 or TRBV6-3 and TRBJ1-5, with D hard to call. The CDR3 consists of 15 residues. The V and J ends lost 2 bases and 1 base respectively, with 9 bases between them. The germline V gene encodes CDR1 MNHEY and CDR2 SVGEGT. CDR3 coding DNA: TGTGCCAGCAGTTACCAAGCGGACAGCAATCAGCCCCAGCATTTT. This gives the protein CASSYQADSNQPQHF.

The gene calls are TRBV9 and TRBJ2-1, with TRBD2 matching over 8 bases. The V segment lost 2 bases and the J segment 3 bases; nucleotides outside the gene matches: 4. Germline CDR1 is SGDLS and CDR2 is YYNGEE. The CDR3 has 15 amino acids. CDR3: CASSVSGEFYNEQFF. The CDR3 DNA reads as TGTGCCAGCAGCGTTAGCGGGGAGTTCTACAATGAGCAGTTCTTC. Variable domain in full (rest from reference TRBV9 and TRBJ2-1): DSGVTQTPKHLITATGQRVTLRCSPRSGDLSVYWYQQSLDQGLQFLIQYYNGEERAKGNILERFSAQQFPDLHSELNLSSLELGDSALYFCASSVSGEFYNEQFFGPGTRLTVL.

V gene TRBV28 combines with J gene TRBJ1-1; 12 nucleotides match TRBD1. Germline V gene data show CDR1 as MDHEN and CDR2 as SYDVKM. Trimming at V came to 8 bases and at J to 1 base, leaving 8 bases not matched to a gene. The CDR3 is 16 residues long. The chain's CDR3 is CASDGTGGAWNTEAFF. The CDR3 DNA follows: TGTGCCAGCGACGGGACAGGGGGCGCCTGGAACACTGAAGCTTTCTTT.

CDR3 amino acids: CATRPSRPGYNEQFF. The CDR3 DNA is TGTGCCACGCGCCCCTCGCGCCCCGGTTACAATGAGCAGTTCTTC. V gene TRBV10-3 combines with J gene TRBJ2-1; D is unresolved. The ends were cut back, 10 bases at V and 4 bases at J, with 20 bases in the middle. Germline V CDR1 and CDR2: ENHRY, SYGVKD. The CDR3 length is 15 residues.

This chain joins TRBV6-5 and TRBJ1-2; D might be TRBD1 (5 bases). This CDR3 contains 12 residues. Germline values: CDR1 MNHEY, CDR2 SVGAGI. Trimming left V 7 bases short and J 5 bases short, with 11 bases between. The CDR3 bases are TGTGCCAGCACCCGGGGGGGGTATGGCTACACCTTC. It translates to CASTRGGYGYTF.

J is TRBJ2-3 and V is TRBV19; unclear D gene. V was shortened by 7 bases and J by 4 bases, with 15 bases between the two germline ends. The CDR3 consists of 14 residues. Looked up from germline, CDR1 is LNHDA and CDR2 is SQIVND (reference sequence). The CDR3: CASTLAPTADTQYF. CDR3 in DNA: TGTGCCAGTACCCTGGCCCCCACGGCAGATACGCAGTATTTT.

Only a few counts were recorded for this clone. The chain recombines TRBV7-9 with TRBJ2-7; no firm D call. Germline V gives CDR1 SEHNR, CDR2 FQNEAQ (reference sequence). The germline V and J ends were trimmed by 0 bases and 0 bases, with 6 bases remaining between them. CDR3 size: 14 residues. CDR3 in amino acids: CASSLARSSYEQYF. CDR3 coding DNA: TGTGCCAGCAGCTTAGCGCGGAGCTCCTACGAGCAGTACTTC.

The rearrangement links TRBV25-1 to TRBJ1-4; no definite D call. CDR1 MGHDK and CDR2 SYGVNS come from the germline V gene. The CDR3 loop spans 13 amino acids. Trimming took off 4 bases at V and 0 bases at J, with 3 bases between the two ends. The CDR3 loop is CASSGATNEKLFF. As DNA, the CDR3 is TGTGCCAGCAGTGGGGCAACTAATGAAAAACTGTTTTTT. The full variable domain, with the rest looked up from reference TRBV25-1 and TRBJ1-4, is EADIYQTPRYLVIGTGKKITLECSQTMGHDKMYWYQQDPGMELHLIHYSYGVNSTEKGDLSSESTVSRIRTEHFPLTLESARPSHTSQYLCASSGATNEKLFFGSGTQLSVL.

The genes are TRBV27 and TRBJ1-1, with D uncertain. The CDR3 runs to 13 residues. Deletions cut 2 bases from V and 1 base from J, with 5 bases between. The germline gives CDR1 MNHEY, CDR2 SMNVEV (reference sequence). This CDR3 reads CASSLKANTEAFF. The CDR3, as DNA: TGTGCCAGCAGTTTAAAGGCGAACACTGAAGCTTTCTTT.